This T cell receptor (beta chain) emerged from a study of regulatory T cells in long-lasting Graves disease. In building TCR beta libraries, iRepertoire HTBI primers were used together with Arm-PCR of CDR3 regions. A single record per CDR3 protein comes from TCRdb applying MiXCR to the multiplex PCR reads. This table holds 350,000 to 400,000 distinct CDR3 sequences, about a sixth found once. The table lists this clonotype with many counts. Time point: newly diagnosed GD, antithyroid drugs for less than 3 months. Construction of the TCR library relied on RNA isolated from PBMCs. Per germline, CDR1 SGHTA and CDR2 FQGTGA. V shed 1 base, J shed 0 bases, and the junction held 0 bases outside the gene matches. CDR3 size: 15 residues. This sample was also put to use in a study of T cells in Graves' hyperthyroidism and ophthalmopathy. That study adds: It was uncontrolled infection, other autoimmune disease, pregnancy or lactation that excluded patients. For ophthalmopathy, model prediction preceded onset by a median about 6 months.

The chain joins TRBV7-3 to TRBJ2-3; 8 nucleotides match TRBD2. The source material was peripheral blood mononuclear cells (PBMCs), sampled at new diagnosis, from a patient treated with antithyroid drugs. This TCR was recovered from a young woman with Graves disease. The chain's CDR3 is CASSLIAGSTDTQYF. In DNA form, the CDR3 reads TGTGCCAGCAGCTTAATAGCGGGGAGCACAGATACGCAGTATTTT.